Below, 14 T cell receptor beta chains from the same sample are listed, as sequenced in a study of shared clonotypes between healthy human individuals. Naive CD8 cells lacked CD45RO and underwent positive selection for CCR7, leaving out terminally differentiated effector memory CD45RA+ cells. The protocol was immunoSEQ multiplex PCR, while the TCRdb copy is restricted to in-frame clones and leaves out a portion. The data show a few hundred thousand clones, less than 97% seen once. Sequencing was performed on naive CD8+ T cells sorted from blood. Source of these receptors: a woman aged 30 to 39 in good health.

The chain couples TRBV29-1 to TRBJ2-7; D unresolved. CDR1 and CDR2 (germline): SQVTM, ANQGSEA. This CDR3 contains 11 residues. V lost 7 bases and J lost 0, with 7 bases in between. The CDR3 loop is CSGVFSYEQYF. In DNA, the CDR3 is TGCAGCGGTGTCTTCTCCTACGAGCAGTACTTC.

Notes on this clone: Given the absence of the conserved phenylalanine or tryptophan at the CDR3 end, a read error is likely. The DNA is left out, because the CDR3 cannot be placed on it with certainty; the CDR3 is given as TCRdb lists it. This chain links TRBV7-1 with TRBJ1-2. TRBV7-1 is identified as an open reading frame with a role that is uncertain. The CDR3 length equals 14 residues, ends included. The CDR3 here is CASSLCRHEGKTYG.

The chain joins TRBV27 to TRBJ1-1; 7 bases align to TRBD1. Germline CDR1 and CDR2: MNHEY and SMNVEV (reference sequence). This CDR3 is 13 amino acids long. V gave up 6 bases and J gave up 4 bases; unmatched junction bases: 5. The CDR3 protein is CASRSGTVTEAFF. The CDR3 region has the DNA TGTGCCAGCAGATCCGGGACAGTCACTGAAGCTTTCTTT.

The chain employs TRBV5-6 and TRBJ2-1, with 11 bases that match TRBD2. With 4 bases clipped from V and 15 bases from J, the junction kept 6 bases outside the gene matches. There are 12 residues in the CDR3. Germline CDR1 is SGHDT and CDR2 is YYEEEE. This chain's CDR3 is CASSETSGSPFF. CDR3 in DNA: TGTGCCAGCAGCGAAACTAGCGGGAGTCCGTTCTTC.

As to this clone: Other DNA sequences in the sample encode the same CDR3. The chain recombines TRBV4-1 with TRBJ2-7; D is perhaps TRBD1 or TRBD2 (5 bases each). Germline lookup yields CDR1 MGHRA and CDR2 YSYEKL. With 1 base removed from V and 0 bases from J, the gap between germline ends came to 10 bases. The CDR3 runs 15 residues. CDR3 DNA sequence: TGCGCCAGCAGCCAAGGCTCAGGGAGCTCCTACGAGCAGTACTTC. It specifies CASSQGSGSSYEQYF.

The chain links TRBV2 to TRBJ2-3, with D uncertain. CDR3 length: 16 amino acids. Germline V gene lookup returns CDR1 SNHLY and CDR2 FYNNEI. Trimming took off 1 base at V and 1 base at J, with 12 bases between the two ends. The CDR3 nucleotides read TGTGCCAGCAGTGAAGATAGGGTCCGGCGCACAGATACGCAGTATTTT. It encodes CASSEDRVRRTDTQYF. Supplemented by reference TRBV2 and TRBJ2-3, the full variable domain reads EPEVTQTPSHQVTQMGQEVILRCVPISNHLYFYWYRQILGQKVEFLVSFYNNEISEKSEIFDDQFSVERPDGSNFTLKIRSTKLEDSAMYFCASSEDRVRRTDTQYFGPGTRLTVL.

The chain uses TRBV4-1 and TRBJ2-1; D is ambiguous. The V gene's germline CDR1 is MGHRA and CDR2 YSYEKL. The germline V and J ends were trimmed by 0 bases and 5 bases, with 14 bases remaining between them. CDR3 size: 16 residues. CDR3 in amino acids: CASSQDPFAIHNEQFF. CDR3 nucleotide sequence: TGCGCCAGCAGCCAAGATCCGTTCGCCATACACAATGAGCAGTTCTTC.

Here the CDR3 reads CASSWSARTGVYEQYF. The CDR3 bases are TGTGCCAGCAGCTGGTCGGCGAGGACAGGCGTCTACGAGCAGTACTTC. V gene TRBV5-8 combines with J gene TRBJ2-5, with 7 bases identical to TRBD1. The end of the DNA aligns better with TRBJ2-7, so the J call may be wrong. The CDR3 is 16 amino acids. Germline CDR1 and CDR2: SGHTS and YDEGEE.

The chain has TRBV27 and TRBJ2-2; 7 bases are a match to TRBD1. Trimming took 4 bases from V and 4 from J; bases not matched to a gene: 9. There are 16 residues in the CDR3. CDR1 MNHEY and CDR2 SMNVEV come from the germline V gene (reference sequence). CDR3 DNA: TGTGCCAGCAGTTGGTCTCAGGGGGAGAGCACCGGGGAGCTGTTTTTT. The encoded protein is CASSWSQGESTGELFF.

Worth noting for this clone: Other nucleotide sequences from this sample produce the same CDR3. CDR3 region: CASSFRVGEKLFF. Here the CDR3 DNA reads TGTGCCAGCAGTTTCCGGGTTGGGGAAAAACTGTTTTTT. The V gene is TRBV28, the J gene TRBJ1-4; D is undetermined. The CDR3 has 13 amino acids. In germline, CDR1 is MDHEN, CDR2 SYDVKM. Trimming cost V 3 bases and J 8 bases, with 10 bases left between them.

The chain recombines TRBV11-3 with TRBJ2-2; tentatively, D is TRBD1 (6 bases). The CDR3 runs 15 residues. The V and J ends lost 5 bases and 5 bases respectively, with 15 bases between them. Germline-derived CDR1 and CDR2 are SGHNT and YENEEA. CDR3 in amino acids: CASSRRQAPTGELFF. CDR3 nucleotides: TGTGCCAGCAGCCGCCGACAGGCCCCAACCGGGGAGCTGTTTTTT. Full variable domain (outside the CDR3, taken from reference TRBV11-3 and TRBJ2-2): EAGVVQSPRYKIIEKKQPVAFWCNPISGHNTLYWYLQNLGQGPELLIRYENEEAVDDSQLPKDRFSAERLKGVDSTLKIQPAELGDSAVYLCASSRRQAPTGELFFGEGSRLTVL.

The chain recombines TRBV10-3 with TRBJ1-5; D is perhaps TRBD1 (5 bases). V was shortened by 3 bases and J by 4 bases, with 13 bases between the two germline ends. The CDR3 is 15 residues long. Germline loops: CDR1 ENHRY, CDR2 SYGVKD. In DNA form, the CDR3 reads TGTGCCATCAGTGACCCGGGGTCAGGGAATCAGCCCCAGCATTTT. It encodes CAISDPGSGNQPQHF.

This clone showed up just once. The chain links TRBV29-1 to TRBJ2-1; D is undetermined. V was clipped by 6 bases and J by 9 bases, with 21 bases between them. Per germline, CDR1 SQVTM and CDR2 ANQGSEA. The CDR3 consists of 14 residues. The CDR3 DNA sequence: TGCAGCGTAGACCCCGGAAACCGGGCTGGTGAGCAGTTCTTC. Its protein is CSVDPGNRAGEQFF.

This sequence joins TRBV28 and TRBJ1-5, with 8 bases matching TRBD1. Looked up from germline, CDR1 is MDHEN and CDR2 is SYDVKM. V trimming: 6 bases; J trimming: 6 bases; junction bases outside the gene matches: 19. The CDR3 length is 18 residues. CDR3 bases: TGTGCCAGCAGCTTAGGTCTAGGACAGGGTTTGGGTCCTCAGCCCCAGCATTTT. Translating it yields CASSLGLGQGLGPQPQHF.